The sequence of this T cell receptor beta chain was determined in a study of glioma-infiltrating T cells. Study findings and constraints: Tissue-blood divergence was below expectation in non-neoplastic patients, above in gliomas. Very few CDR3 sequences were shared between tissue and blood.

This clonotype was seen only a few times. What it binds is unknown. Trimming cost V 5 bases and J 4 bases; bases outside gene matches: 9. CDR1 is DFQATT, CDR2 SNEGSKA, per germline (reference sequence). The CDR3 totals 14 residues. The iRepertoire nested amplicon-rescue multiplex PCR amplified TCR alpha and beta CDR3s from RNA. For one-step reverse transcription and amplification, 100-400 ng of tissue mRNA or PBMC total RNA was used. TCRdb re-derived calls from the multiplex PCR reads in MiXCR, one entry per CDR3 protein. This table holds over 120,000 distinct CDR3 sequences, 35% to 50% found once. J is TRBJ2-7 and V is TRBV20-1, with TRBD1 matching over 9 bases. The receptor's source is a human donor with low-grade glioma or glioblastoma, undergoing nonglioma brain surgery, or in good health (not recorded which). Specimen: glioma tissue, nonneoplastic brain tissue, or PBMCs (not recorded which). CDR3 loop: CSAPSGTGLYEQYF. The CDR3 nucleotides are TGCAGTGCTCCTTCCGGGACAGGGCTGTACGAGCAGTACTTC.